This T cell receptor (beta chain) originates from a study of tumor-infiltrating lymphocytes in glioblastoma multiforme. Points from the study as a whole: The T cells in this sample were not sorted into functional subsets. Detected clone frequencies may not reflect cell counts, being RNA-based.

Three nested ARM-PCR rounds with V-beta and C-beta primers built TCRB libraries. TCRB cDNA was made from around 0.47 ug total RNA. Unique molecular identifiers were not described for the libraries. One entry per CDR3 protein results from TCRdb running MiXCR on the multiplex PCR reads. The table shows around 30,000 distinct CDR3 sequences, with roughly three fifths occurring only once. The CDR3 extends over 13 amino acids. Per germline, CDR1 LGHNA and CDR2 YNFKEQ. Of note for this clonotype: Its antigen is unidentified. A read error may produce the germline difference seen at one junction end.

The clonotype comes from a male donor with glioblastoma. The chain is built from TRBV4-2 and TRBJ2-1, with 8 bases aligning to TRBD2. The sample consisted of brain tumor tissue. Written as DNA, the CDR3 is TGTGCCAGCAGCCAAATGGAAGCGGGAGAGCAGTCCTTC. Residues: CASSQMEAGEQSF.